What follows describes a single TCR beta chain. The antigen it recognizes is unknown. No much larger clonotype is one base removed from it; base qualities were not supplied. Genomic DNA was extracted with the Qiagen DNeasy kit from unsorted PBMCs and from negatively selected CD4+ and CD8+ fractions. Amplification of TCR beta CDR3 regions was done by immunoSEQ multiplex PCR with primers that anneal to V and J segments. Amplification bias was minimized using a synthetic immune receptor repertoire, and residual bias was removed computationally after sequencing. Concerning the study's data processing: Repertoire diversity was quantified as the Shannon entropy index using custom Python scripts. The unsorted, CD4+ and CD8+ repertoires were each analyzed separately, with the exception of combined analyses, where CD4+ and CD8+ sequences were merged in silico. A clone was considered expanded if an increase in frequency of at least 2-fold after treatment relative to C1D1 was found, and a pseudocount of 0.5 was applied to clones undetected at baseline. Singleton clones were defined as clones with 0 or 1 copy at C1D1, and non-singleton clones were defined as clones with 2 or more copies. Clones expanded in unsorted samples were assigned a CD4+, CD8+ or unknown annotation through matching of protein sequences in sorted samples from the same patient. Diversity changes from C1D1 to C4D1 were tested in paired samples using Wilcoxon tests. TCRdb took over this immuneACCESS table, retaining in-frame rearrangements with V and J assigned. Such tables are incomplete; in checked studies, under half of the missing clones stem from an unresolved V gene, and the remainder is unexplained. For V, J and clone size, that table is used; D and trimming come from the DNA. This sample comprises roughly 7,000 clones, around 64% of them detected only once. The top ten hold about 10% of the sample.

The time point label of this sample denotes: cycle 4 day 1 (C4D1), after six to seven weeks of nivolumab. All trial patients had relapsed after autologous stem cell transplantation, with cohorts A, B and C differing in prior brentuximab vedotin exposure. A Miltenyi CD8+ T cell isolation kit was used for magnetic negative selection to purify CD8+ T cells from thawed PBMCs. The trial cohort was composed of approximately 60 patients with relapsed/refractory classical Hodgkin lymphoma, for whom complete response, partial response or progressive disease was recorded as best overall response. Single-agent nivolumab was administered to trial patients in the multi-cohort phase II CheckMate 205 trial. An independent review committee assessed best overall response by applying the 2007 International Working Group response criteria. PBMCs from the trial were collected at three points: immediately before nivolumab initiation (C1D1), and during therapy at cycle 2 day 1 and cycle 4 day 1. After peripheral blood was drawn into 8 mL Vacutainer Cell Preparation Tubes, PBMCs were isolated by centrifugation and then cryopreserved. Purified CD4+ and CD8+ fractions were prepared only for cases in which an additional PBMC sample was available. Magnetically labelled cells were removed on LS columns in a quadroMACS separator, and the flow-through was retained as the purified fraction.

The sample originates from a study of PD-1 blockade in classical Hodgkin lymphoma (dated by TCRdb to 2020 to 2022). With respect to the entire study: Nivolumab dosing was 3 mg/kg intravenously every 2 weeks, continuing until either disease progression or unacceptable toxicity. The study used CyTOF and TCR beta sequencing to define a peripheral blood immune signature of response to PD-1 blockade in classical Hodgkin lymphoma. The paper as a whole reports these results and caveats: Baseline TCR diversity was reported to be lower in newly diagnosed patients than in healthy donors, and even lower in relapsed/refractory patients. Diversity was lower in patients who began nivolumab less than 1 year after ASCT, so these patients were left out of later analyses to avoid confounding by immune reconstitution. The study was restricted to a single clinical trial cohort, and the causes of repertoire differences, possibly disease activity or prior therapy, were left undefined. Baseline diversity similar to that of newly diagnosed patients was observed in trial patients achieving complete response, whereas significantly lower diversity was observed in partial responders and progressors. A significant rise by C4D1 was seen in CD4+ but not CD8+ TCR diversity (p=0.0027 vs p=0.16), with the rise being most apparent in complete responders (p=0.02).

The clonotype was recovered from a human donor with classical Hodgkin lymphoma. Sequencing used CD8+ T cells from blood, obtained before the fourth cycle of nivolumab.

The DNA is TGTGCCATCAGTGAGCCCGGCCGTCGGGAGACCCAGTACTTC. This is translated as CAISEPGRRETQYF. The V gene is TRBV10-3 and the J gene is TRBJ2-5; the D gene remains uncertain. According to the germline V gene, CDR1 reads ENHRY and CDR2 reads SYGVKD. The junction shows trimming of 2 bases on V and 5 bases on J, plus 12 bases between the germline ends. Including cysteine and phenylalanine, the CDR3 has 14 amino acids. Only the CDR3 DNA stays, 42 bases, in frame from base 1.